Below are 8 T cell receptor beta chains sequenced from a single sample in a study of T cell repertoires in cytomegalovirus infection. Using its own MiXCR run on the reads, TCRdb lists one record per CDR3 protein. The sample includes about 76,000 distinct CDR3 sequences, 3.5% to 4.5% of them seen just once. Material: PBMCs. The origin of the receptors is a human donor in good health (CMV status not recorded). Some clones in this sample may be carry-over from other donors' samples.

This clonotype was recorded at least ten times. The chain combines TRBV7-9 with TRBJ1-1, with TRBD1 matching 11 bases. This CDR3 is built from 15 residues. Germline loops: CDR1 SEHNR, CDR2 FQNEAQ (reference sequence). V gave up 4 bases and J gave up 6 bases; unmatched junction bases: 7. DNA of the CDR3: TGTGCCAGCAGCTCCGGACAGGGGGCCGTGGCTGAAGCTTTCTTT. Translated: CASSSGQGAVAEAFF.

This clonotype has at least ten counts. The chain couples TRBV25-1 to TRBJ1-1, with D unclear. Trimming took 4 bases from V and 1 from J, leaving 7 bases between them. The CDR3 length is 13 residues. Germline V CDR1 and CDR2: MGHDK, SYGVNS. CDR3 region: CASSAVQNTEAFF. DNA for the CDR3: TGTGCCAGCAGTGCCGTCCAGAACACTGAAGCTTTCTTT. The full variable domain, rest sourced from reference TRBV25-1 and TRBJ1-1, is EADIYQTPRYLVIGTGKKITLECSQTMGHDKMYWYQQDPGMELHLIHYSYGVNSTEKGDLSSESTVSRIRTEHFPLTLESARPSHTSQYLCASSAVQNTEAFFGQGTRLTVV.

The sample holds many counts of this clonotype. The chain recombines TRBV5-4 with TRBJ1-1, with TRBD1 matching 8 bases. The CDR3 contains 15 residues. The V segment lost 1 base and the J segment 5 bases; nucleotides outside the gene matches: 7. Germline V gene lookup returns CDR1 SGHNT and CDR2 YYREEE (reference sequence). CDR3 loop: CASSLSGGGRTEAFF. In nucleotides, the CDR3 is TGTGCCAGCAGCTTGTCAGGGGGCGGGAGGACTGAAGCTTTCTTT.

In this sample, this clonotype turned up many times. This rearrangement joins TRBV19 to TRBJ1-2; 7 nucleotides align to TRBD1. CDR3 size: 13 residues. After removal of 6 bases from V and 4 bases from J, the junction contained 5 bases not matched to a gene. Looked up from germline, CDR1 is LNHDA and CDR2 is SQIVND (reference sequence). In DNA form, the CDR3 reads TGTGCCAGTAGCCAGGGACAGATCTATGGCTACACCTTC. Amino acid sequence: CASSQGQIYGYTF.

The sample holds many counts of this clonotype. The J gene is TRBJ2-3, the V gene TRBV5-4, with D possibly being TRBD2 (6 bases). With 4 bases removed from V and 7 bases from J, the gap between germline ends came to 19 bases. Per germline, CDR1 SGHNT and CDR2 YYREEE (reference sequence). This CDR3 spans 15 amino acids. The DNA for the CDR3 is TGTGCCAGCAGCCGCCCGTCTAGCGTCTCGCATACGCAGTATTTT. As protein: CASSRPSSVSHTQYF. Filled out from reference TRBV5-4 and TRBJ2-3, the complete variable domain reads ETGVTQSPTHLIKTRGQQVTLRCSSQSGHNTVSWYQQALGQGPQFIFQYYREEENGRGNFPPRFSGLQFPNYSSELNVNALELDDSALYLCASSRPSSVSHTQYFGPGTRLTVL.

This clonotype was counted ten times or more. V usage is TRBV5-4 and J usage is TRBJ2-1, with D possibly being TRBD2 (6 bases). The germline V and J ends were trimmed by 2 bases and 12 bases, with 12 bases remaining between them. This CDR3 has 12 amino acids. Germline assignment: CDR1 SGHNT and CDR2 YYREEE (reference sequence). Written as DNA, the CDR3 is TGTGCCAGCAGCTTTAGTGGCGGGGTGCAGTTCTTC. Translation: CASSFSGGVQFF.

This clonotype was detected ten times or more. V and J are TRBV6-2 or TRBV6-3 and TRBJ1-1; TRBD1 might be the D (6 bases). CDR3 length: 14 residues. Trimming removed 5 bases at V and 4 bases at J, with 14 bases between. Germline loops: CDR1 MNHEY, CDR2 SVGEGT. The CDR3 DNA sequence: TGTGCCAGCAGTGAGACAGGCTTGGGCACTGAAGCTTTCTTT. This translates into CASSETGLGTEAFF.

Ten or more counts support this clonotype. J is TRBJ2-5 and V is TRBV7-2; 12 nucleotides align to TRBD2. J was trimmed by 10 bases and V by 2 bases; bases with no gene match: 11. Germline V gene lookup returns CDR1 SGHTA and CDR2 FQGNSA. The CDR3 covers 16 residues. Written as DNA, the CDR3 is TGTGCCAGCAGCTTATCCCCCCTAGCGGGGGGGCTGAGCCAGTACTTC. Translated, it gives CASSLSPLAGGLSQYF.